The next 13 T cell receptor beta chains were all read from a single sample in a study of blood T cell repertoires in COVID-19. Repertoires were generated with immunoSEQ multiplex PCR, while TCRdb's copy carries only in-frame clones and drops some. The sample lists roughly 200,000 clones; 75% to 90% were seen once. Sample: PBMCs or T cells enriched from blood (not recorded which). These receptors all come from a man aged 35 to 55 who had recovered from COVID-19.

This clone was detected once. The chain combines TRBV7-3 with TRBJ2-7, with TRBD2 matching 7 bases. V dropped 3 bases and J dropped 4; count of bases not matched to a gene: 3. CDR1 SGHTA and CDR2 FQGTGA come from the germline V gene. The CDR3 consists of 13 residues. In nucleotides, the CDR3 is TGTGCCAGCAGCTTGGACGGGGGGTACGAGCAGTACTTC. Its translation is CASSLDGGYEQYF.

This chain links TRBV7-2 with TRBJ1-6, with 7 bases identical to TRBD1. V lost 1 base and J lost 6; bases outside the gene matches: 3. Germline CDR1 SGHTA, CDR2 FQGNSA. The CDR3 spans 15 residues. The CDR3 DNA reads TGTGCCAGCAGCTTAGGGCCAGGGGGTAATTCACCCCTCCACTTT. Translated, it gives CASSLGPGGNSPLHF.

This clone turned up a few times. The rearrangement links TRBV19 to TRBJ2-3, with TRBD1 matching 10 bases. Looked up from germline, CDR1 is LNHDA and CDR2 is SQIVND (reference sequence). The CDR3 runs to 14 residues. Losses at the gene ends were 5 bases for V and 6 bases for J; bases not matched to a gene: 5. The CDR3 DNA reads as TGTGCCAGTAGTCTTGGACAGGGGGTGGATACGCAGTATTTT. Amino acids: CASSLGQGVDTQYF. Looking up the rest from reference TRBV19 and TRBJ2-3 gives the full variable domain: DGGITQSPKYLFRKEGQNVTLSCEQNLNHDAMYWYRQDPGQGLRLIYYSQIVNDFQKGDIAEGYSVSREKKESFPLTVTSAQKNPTAFYLCASSLGQGVDTQYFGPGTRLTVL.

The chain employs TRBV2 and TRBJ2-7; D is unclear. The CDR3 totals 12 residues. Trimming pared 3 bases from V and 4 bases from J, leaving 7 bases between. Germline CDR1 is SNHLY and CDR2 is FYNNEI. CDR3 nucleotides: TGTGCCAGCAGTGAGGCTCTTTACGAGCAGTACTTC. Its protein is CASSEALYEQYF.

The V and J genes are TRBV6-5 and TRBJ2-5; weak D call: TRBD2 (6 bases). CDR3 length: 13 residues. The germline V gene has CDR1 MNHEY and CDR2 SVGAGI. V lost 4 bases and J 5 bases, leaving 11 bases between the germline ends. The CDR3 coding sequence is TGTGCCAGCAGTTCCGGAGGGGACGAGACCCAGTACTTC. This translates into CASSSGGDETQYF.

This rearrangement joins TRBV5-6 to TRBJ1-2; no reliable D call. This CDR3 spans 14 amino acids. The germline gives CDR1 SGHDT, CDR2 YYEEEE. V gave up 0 bases and J gave up 4 bases, with 10 bases separating them. The CDR3 DNA is TGTGCCAGCAGCTTGGGGCAGGCCCTCTATGGCTACACCTTC. Encoded protein: CASSLGQALYGYTF. Looking up the rest from reference TRBV5-6 and TRBJ1-2 gives the full variable domain: DAGVTQSPTHLIKTRGQQVTLRCSPKSGHDTVSWYQQALGQGPQFIFQYYEEEERQRGNFPDRFSGHQFPNYSSELNVNALLLGDSALYLCASSLGQALYGYTFGSGTRLTVV.

The genes are TRBV6-5 and TRBJ1-3; TRBD1 agrees at 9 bases. This CDR3 comprises 14 residues. Germline values: CDR1 MNHEY, CDR2 SVGAGI. V dropped 6 bases and J dropped 7; count of bases not matched to a gene: 7. The CDR3 spells CASRDRGYVNTIYF. The CDR3 DNA reads TGTGCCAGCAGGGACAGGGGTTATGTGAACACCATATATTTT.

The rearrangement joins TRBV9 to TRBJ1-1; D might be TRBD1 (6 bases). Germline CDR1 is SGDLS and CDR2 is YYNGEE. Trimming removed 4 bases at V and 5 bases at J, with 15 bases between. The CDR3 consists of 14 residues. In DNA form, the CDR3 reads TGTGCCAGCAGCCCCAAATTAGGGGGAACTGAAGCTTTCTTT. Amino acids: CASSPKLGGTEAFF.

J is TRBJ2-7 and V is TRBV27; D is possibly TRBD1 (6 bases). V was clipped by 3 bases and J by 3 bases, with 12 bases between them. CDR3 length: 14 amino acids. CDR1 and CDR2 from the germline V gene are MNHEY and SMNVEV (reference sequence). CDR3 region: CASSFLEGVYEQYF. CDR3 sequence (DNA): TGTGCCAGCAGTTTTCTTGAGGGGGTCTACGAGCAGTACTTC.

This clone was counted only a few times. This chain uses TRBV28 with TRBJ1-2, with D tentatively TRBD1 (5 bases). The length of the CDR3 is 15 residues. V lost 6 bases and J lost 4, with 18 bases in between. Germline lookup yields CDR1 MDHEN and CDR2 SYDVKM. CDR3 bases: TGTGCCAGCAGGCGGGGCCCCGGGGGTTTCTATGGCTACACCTTC. It encodes CASRRGPGGFYGYTF.

The V gene is TRBV2, the J gene TRBJ2-7; D is perhaps TRBD1 (6 bases). This CDR3 has 12 residues. The germline gives CDR1 SNHLY, CDR2 FYNNEI. V was cut by 8 bases and J by 3 bases, with 11 bases left in between. CDR3 sequence reads: CASAGDGYEQYF. CDR3 bases: TGTGCCAGCGCAGGGGACGGCTACGAGCAGTACTTC.

V usage is TRBV12-3 or TRBV12-4 and J usage is TRBJ1-1; D gene ambiguous. CDR3 size: 12 residues. Trimming left V 2 bases short and J 5 bases short, with 6 bases between. The CDR3 loop reads CASSLWETEAFF. For the CDR3, the DNA is TGTGCCAGCAGTTTATGGGAGACTGAAGCTTTCTTT.

The chain uses TRBV5-4 and TRBJ1-2; 7 bases match TRBD1. The germline CDR1 and CDR2 sequences are SGHNT and YYREEE (reference sequence). Losses at the gene ends were 4 bases for V and 8 bases for J; bases not matched to a gene: 14. This CDR3 has 15 amino acids. CDR3 nucleotides: TGTGCCAGCAGCCATCTTACAGGGGCGTTGGGAGGCTACACCTTC. Residues: CASSHLTGALGGYTF.